A selection of T cell receptor beta chains follows, all from one sample in a study of cytomegalovirus exposure and HLA in healthy donors. The method was immunoSEQ multiplex PCR; TCRdb's version includes in-frame clones alone and lacks a portion of them. The data contain tens of thousands of clones, about 80% of them seen just once; the ten biggest clones take up approximately 2.9%. Input material: PBMCs. The receptors stem from a man between 45 and 60 years old in good health and CMV-seronegative. Both conserved end residues are part of each CDR3. The D gene is left open where the match is weak. Size tells how often a clone was seen (once, few, many) or the class of an expanded clone, and some rows leave it out.

d_gene: TRBD1; abundance: .; v_gene: TRBV25-1; CDR3aa: CASSEVGQRPDTQYF
d_gene: .; abundance: .; v_gene: TRBV5-1; CDR3aa: CASSPPGTSGTDTQYF
d_gene: .; abundance: .; v_gene: TRBV29-1; CDR3aa: CSVVDSGNQPQHF
d_gene: .; abundance: .; v_gene: TRBV6-5; CDR3aa: CASSRGAVPEQFF
d_gene: .; abundance: .; v_gene: TRBV2; CDR3aa: CASGTWAQYF
d_gene: .; abundance: .; v_gene: TRBV19; CDR3aa: CASSIVGSTNYGYTF
d_gene: TRBD1; abundance: medium-sized; v_gene: TRBV6-1; CDR3aa: CASSEAVRGRFVSQTEAFF
d_gene: .; abundance: .; v_gene: TRBV6-1; CDR3aa: CASSGSIGNQPQHF
d_gene: .; abundance: .; v_gene: TRBV11-2; CDR3aa: CASSTYRQSNYGYTF
d_gene: TRBD1; abundance: .; v_gene: TRBV19; CDR3aa: CASSAGQGAFIEDTQYF
d_gene: .; abundance: .; v_gene: TRBV7-3; CDR3aa: CASSKTRDSEAFF
d_gene: .; abundance: .; v_gene: TRBV7-9; CDR3aa: CASSLGQTQETQYF